These 5 T cell receptor beta chains were sequenced from one sample in a study of early T cells in non-severe SARS-CoV-2 infection. MiXCR, applied by TCRdb to the 5' RACE reads, yields one record per CDR3 protein. The profile covers 64,000 or so distinct CDR3 sequences, with over 10% appearing a single time and over 1.3% taken by the ten largest. Material: whole blood, obtained at baseline. The receptors come from an adult who was a healthcare worker with PCR-confirmed SARS-CoV-2 infection or an uninfected control (not recorded which).

This clonotype has a handful of counts. The rearrangement links TRBV20-1 to TRBJ2-2, with unresolved D. The germline CDR1 and CDR2 sequences are DFQATT and SNEGSKA (reference sequence). This CDR3 comprises 13 residues. The V end was cut by 2 bases, the J end by 0 bases, with 4 bases between. Written as DNA, the CDR3 is TGCAGTGCTAGATTTGCGAACACCGGGGAGCTGTTTTTT. It specifies CSARFANTGELFF.

This chain links TRBV6-2 or TRBV6-3 with TRBJ2-3; TRBD1 aligns across 8 bases. After removal of 6 bases from V and 0 bases from J, the junction contained 5 bases not matched to a gene. In germline, CDR1 is MNHEY, CDR2 SVGEGT. This CDR3 region has 15 residues. CDR3: CASSWDRISTDTQYF. CDR3 DNA sequence: TGTGCCAGCAGCTGGGACAGGATAAGCACAGATACGCAGTATTTT.

The V and J genes are TRBV19 and TRBJ2-2, with D tentatively TRBD1 (6 bases). The CDR3 covers 16 residues. Germline lookup yields CDR1 LNHDA and CDR2 SQIVND (reference sequence). The V end was cut by 7 bases, the J end by 6 bases, with 21 bases between. The CDR3 is CASIDMGQGQPGELFF. The CDR3 DNA sequence: TGTGCCAGTATCGATATGGGGCAGGGGCAGCCCGGGGAGCTGTTTTTT.

The chain links TRBV11-2 to TRBJ2-3, with a tentative D call TRBD2 (5 bases). V shed 3 bases and J shed 5 bases, with 12 bases lying between them. The CDR3 spans 14 residues. Germline CDR1 SGHAT, CDR2 FQNNGV. CDR3 DNA sequence: TGTGCCAGCAGCTTTGAACTAGTTGTAGATACGCAGTATTTT. Translated, it gives CASSFELVVDTQYF.

V is TRBV5-1 and J is TRBJ2-1; D may be TRBD2 (5 bases). The CDR3 is 14 residues long. The ends were cut back, 4 bases at V and 1 base at J, with 9 bases in the middle. Per the germline V gene, CDR1 is SGHRS and CDR2 is YFSETQ. The CDR3 sequence is CASSQDFSYNEQFF. CDR3 DNA sequence: TGCGCCAGCAGCCAGGACTTTTCCTACAATGAGCAGTTCTTC.